This TCR beta chain was recovered during a study of healthy donors' naive CD4 and CD8 T cells. CD4+CD8-CD45RO-CD45RA+ cells were naive CD4+; CD8+CD4-CD45RA+CD27bright cells were naive CD8+. The CDR3 spans 13 residues. Trimming stripped 2 bases from V and 1 base from J, with 8 bases between. Germline V gives CDR1 SQVTM, CDR2 ANQGSEA. Each TCR library used 500 ng of total RNA and a linear amplification protocol. TCRdb itself ran the reads through MiXCR, one entry per CDR3 protein. Counted here are roughly 200,000 distinct CDR3 sequences, about 76% occurring once; the ten biggest clones make up roughly 2.4%. This clonotype was counted only a few times.

The TCR sequence derives from a pool of human donors in good health; the sample pools cells from several healthy donors. The rearrangement links TRBV29-1 to TRBJ2-5; D gene unclear. What was sequenced was naive CD4+ and CD8+ T cells sorted from blood, pooled from several donors. The DNA for the CDR3 is TGCAGCGTTGAATCAGCCAGCCAAGAGACCCAGTACTTC. Its translation: CSVESASQETQYF.